The 21 T cell receptor beta chains given below trace back to one sample, sequenced in a study of CD8+ T cells in alopecia areata. As the sequencing template, cDNA was produced by extracting RNA and reverse transcribing it. Sequencing was performed with immunoSEQ multiplex PCR; in TCRdb, only in-frame clones are kept and a portion is missing. The sample consists of roughly 130,000 clones, roughly 54% of them appearing once. The material was CD4+ T cells sorted from blood, obtained at week 0. These receptors all stem from a human donor with alopecia areata.

The genes are TRBV5-6 and TRBJ1-5, with D perhaps matching TRBD1 (5 bases). The V gene's germline CDR1 is SGHDT and CDR2 YYEEEE. The CDR3 has 16 residues. Trimming took off 0 bases at V and 5 bases at J, with 15 bases between the two ends. The CDR3 loop reads CASSLGGNRIDQPQHF. The CDR3 DNA is TGTGCCAGCAGCTTGGGGGGAAACAGGATAGATCAGCCCCAGCATTTT.

This clone was seen more than once but under ten times. The rearrangement uses TRBV9 and TRBJ2-5; TRBD2 aligns across 7 bases. CDR3 length: 13 residues. Germline trimming cut 4 bases from V and 3 bases from J; bases unmatched to any gene: 3. CDR1 is SGDLS and CDR2 is YYNGEE in the germline V gene. In nucleotides, the CDR3 is TGTGCCAGCAGCACCCGGGGGGAAGAGACCCAGTACTTC. This gives the protein CASSTRGEETQYF.

This clone was counted between two and nine times. The chain joins TRBV5-4 to TRBJ2-7, with no clear D. Germline V gives CDR1 SGHNT, CDR2 YYREEE (reference sequence). The CDR3 length is 14 residues. Between the trimmed V and J ends, which lost 3 bases and 0 bases, there was a span of 10 bases. The CDR3 loop reads CASSSRTSSYEQYF. The CDR3 DNA reads TGTGCCAGCAGCTCTCGGACCTCCTCCTACGAGCAGTACTTC.

This clone has more than one count but fewer than ten. The chain carries TRBV11-2 and TRBJ1-5; D not certain. CDR3 size: 12 residues. CDR1 and CDR2 from the germline V gene are SGHAT and FQNNGV. Trimming cost V 1 base and J 9 bases, with 7 bases left between them. CDR3 protein: CASSLGEGPQHF. DNA of the CDR3: TGTGCCAGCAGCTTAGGCGAAGGGCCCCAGCATTTT.

This sequence joins TRBV9 and TRBJ2-7; TRBD2 matches 10 bases. There are 15 residues in the CDR3. The germline V gene encodes CDR1 SGDLS and CDR2 YYNGEE. V shed 4 bases, J shed 5 bases, and the junction held 9 bases outside the gene matches. The CDR3 DNA follows: TGTGCCAGCAGCCTCAGAGCGGGGGGGCTTAACGAGCAGTACTTC. Protein product: CASSLRAGGLNEQYF.

The chain uses TRBV18 and TRBJ2-7; D uncertain. The CDR3 spans 15 residues. Germline CDR1 and CDR2: KGHSH and LQKENI. Trimming shortened V by 0 bases and J by 2 bases, and 11 bases separated the two germline ends. For the CDR3, the DNA is TGTGCCAGCTCACCACCGTACAGCCCTACCTACGAGCAGTACTTC. Its protein is CASSPPYSPTYEQYF.

The CDR3 nucleotides are TGTGCCAGCAGCGTCAGCGGAGAGGCCTACGAGCAGTACTTC. This encodes CASSVSGEAYEQYF. The chain combines TRBV7-2 with TRBJ2-7; maybe TRBD2 (5 bases). Trimming stripped 5 bases from V and 2 bases from J, with 13 bases between. Germline assignment: CDR1 SGHTA and CDR2 FQGNSA. The CDR3 covers 14 residues.

The V and J genes are TRBV7-9 and TRBJ1-3; D remains ambiguous. The CDR3 contains 15 residues. The germline V gene has CDR1 SEHNR and CDR2 FQNEAQ (reference sequence). V lost 6 bases, J lost 4 bases, and 16 bases lay in between. CDR3 protein: CASRFQENPGNTIYF. CDR3 sequence (DNA): TGTGCCAGCAGATTCCAGGAGAATCCCGGAAACACCATATATTTT.

The chain is built from TRBV5-1 and TRBJ1-2; D not resolved. From germline, CDR1 is SGHRS and CDR2 YFSETQ. The CDR3 is 13 residues long. Trimming cost V 4 bases and J 0 bases, with 7 bases left between them. Here the CDR3 reads CASSEGTNYGYTF. The CDR3 region has the DNA TGCGCCAGCAGCGAAGGAACTAACTATGGCTACACCTTC. Drawing the rest from reference TRBV5-1 and TRBJ1-2, the complete variable domain is KAGVTQTPRYLIKTRGQQVTLSCSPISGHRSVSWYQQTPGQGLQFLFEYFSETQRNKGNFPGRFSGRQFSNSRSEMNVSTLELGDSALYLCASSEGTNYGYTFGSGTRLTVV.

J is TRBJ2-5 and V is TRBV30, with D perhaps TRBD1 or TRBD2 (6 bases each). From germline, CDR1 is GTSNPN and CDR2 SVGIG (reference sequence). The CDR3 length is 12 residues. The V end lost 4 bases, the J end lost 5 bases, and 11 bases lay between the germline ends. The CDR3 DNA follows: TGTGCCTGGATGGGGGGCGGGGAGACCCAGTACTTC. It codes for CAWMGGGETQYF.

This clone was seen more than once but under ten times. The chain recombines TRBV6-5 with TRBJ1-1; D is perhaps TRBD1 (6 bases). The CDR3 sequence is 14 residues long. V was cut by 6 bases and J by 3 bases, with 14 bases left in between. The germline CDR1 and CDR2 sequences are MNHEY and SVGAGI. CDR3 sequence: CASSRGAWDTEAFF. The CDR3 region has the DNA TGTGCCAGCAGCCGGGGGGCGTGGGACACTGAAGCTTTCTTT.

Only one count was recorded for this clone. V usage is TRBV5-1 and J usage is TRBJ1-2; tentative D call: TRBD1 (6 bases). Looked up from germline, CDR1 is SGHRS and CDR2 is YFSETQ. The CDR3 covers 13 residues. The V and J ends lost 0 bases and 7 bases respectively, with 10 bases between them. CDR3: CASSLDRAGGYTF. The DNA for the CDR3 is TGCGCCAGCAGCTTGGACAGGGCAGGTGGCTACACCTTC. The full variable domain, in which reference TRBV5-1 and TRBJ1-2 provide the parts outside the CDR3, is KAGVTQTPRYLIKTRGQQVTLSCSPISGHRSVSWYQQTPGQGLQFLFEYFSETQRNKGNFPGRFSGRQFSNSRSEMNVSTLELGDSALYLCASSLDRAGGYTFGSGTRLTVV.

V gene TRBV19 combines with J gene TRBJ1-4; D is unclear. The CDR3 is made up of 15 amino acids. CDR1 is LNHDA, CDR2 SQIVND, per germline (reference sequence). V lost 3 bases and J lost 3, with 11 bases in between. CDR3 DNA sequence: TGTGCCAGTAGTATCTTCGGAGAAGCTAATGAAAAACTGTTTTTT. This sequence encodes CASSIFGEANEKLFF.

J is TRBJ1-1 and V is TRBV23-1, with TRBD1 as a possible D gene (5 bases). TRBV23-1 carries the ORF label, with uncertain function. The CDR3 has 15 amino acids. Trimming shortened V by 3 bases and J by 1 base, and 12 bases separated the two germline ends. Here the CDR3 DNA reads TGCGCCAGCAGTCAGGCAGGGCTGTGGAACACTGAAGCTTTCTTT. Protein sequence: CASSQAGLWNTEAFF.

The rearrangement uses TRBV4-1 and TRBJ2-1; 8 bases are a match to TRBD2. This CDR3 has 19 residues. The trim removed 4 bases at V and 0 bases at J, leaving 14 bases unmatched. Germline assignment: CDR1 MGHRA and CDR2 YSYEKL. For the CDR3, the DNA is TGCGCCAGCAGCCCGACCCGGGGGGGGGCTGGGGGCTCCTACAATGAGCAGTTCTTC. Its protein product is CASSPTRGGAGGSYNEQFF.

This clone has only a few counts. The genes are TRBV14 and TRBJ2-1; D remains unclear. This CDR3 has 14 amino acids. The germline V and J ends were trimmed by 0 bases and 6 bases, with 9 bases remaining between them. The germline gives CDR1 SGHDN, CDR2 FVKESK. The CDR3, as DNA: TGTGCCAGCAGCCAAGATCAGCTCCCCAATGAGCAGTTCTTC. It codes for CASSQDQLPNEQFF. The complete variable domain, with remaining parts taken from reference TRBV14 and TRBJ2-1, reads EAGVTQFPSHSVIEKGQTVTLRCDPISGHDNLYWYRRVMGKEIKFLLHFVKESKQDESGMPNNRFLAERTGGTYSTLKVQPAELEDSGVYFCASSQDQLPNEQFFGPGTRLTVL.

This clone was seen a single time. The chain carries TRBV7-2 and TRBJ2-7; 8 bases fit TRBD2. Germline CDR1 and CDR2: SGHTA and FQGNSA. After removal of 3 bases from V and 3 bases from J, the junction contained 4 bases not matched to a gene. This CDR3 contains 14 residues. CDR3 nucleotide sequence: TGTGCCAGCAGCTTCGGGACTAGGATCTACGAGCAGTACTTC. It translates to CASSFGTRIYEQYF.

Comment on this clone: The same CDR3 arises from other DNA sequences in this sample as well. V is TRBV30 and J is TRBJ2-3; TRBD2 matches 9 bases. V was pared by 3 bases and J by 0 bases, with 4 bases of the junction left unmatched. CDR3 size: 15 residues. Germline V lookup: CDR1 GTSNPN, CDR2 SVGIG (reference sequence). The CDR3 DNA follows: TGTGCCTGGAGCGGACTAGCGTATAGCACAGATACGCAGTATTTT. It encodes CAWSGLAYSTDTQYF.

The chain carries TRBV29-1 and TRBJ2-2, with D hard to call. The V gene lost 6 bases and the J gene lost 0 bases, with 11 bases spanning the gap. CDR3 length equals 14 residues. Germline V gene lookup returns CDR1 SQVTM and CDR2 ANQGSEA. For the CDR3, the DNA is TGCAGCGTCGGTTCACGGTCGAACACCGGGGAGCTGTTTTTT. This codes for CSVGSRSNTGELFF.

This clone was counted once. The gene calls are TRBV18 and TRBJ1-2; D call uncertain. V shed 0 bases and J shed 2 bases, with 10 bases lying between them. The germline gives CDR1 KGHSH, CDR2 LQKENI. There are 15 residues in the CDR3. The CDR3: CASSPPTRQNYGYTF. In nucleotides, the CDR3 is TGTGCCAGCTCACCACCGACCAGGCAGAACTATGGCTACACCTTC.

The V and J genes are TRBV2 and TRBJ1-2; tentatively, D is TRBD1 (5 bases). Germline V lookup: CDR1 SNHLY, CDR2 FYNNEI. V was shortened by 3 bases and J by 8 bases, with 10 bases between the two germline ends. The CDR3 is 12 amino acids. This CDR3 is CASSEQGGGYTF. The DNA for the CDR3 is TGTGCCAGCAGTGAGCAGGGAGGCGGCTACACCTTC.